The sequence of this T cell receptor beta chain was determined in a study of response to subunit inactivated influenza vaccine. General observations from the study: Each seasonal flu vaccination may recruit only limited new T cells, authors suggested.

One entry per CDR3 protein results from TCRdb running MiXCR on the RT-PCR reads. The sample records about 520,000 distinct CDR3 sequences, around 25% being singletons. The germline V gene has CDR1 MNHEY and CDR2 SMNVEV (reference sequence). The CDR3 runs 15 residues. The J segment lost 1 base and the V segment lost 8 bases, leaving 7 bases of the junction unmatched. On this clonotype: No antigen is known for it.

The chain carries TRBV27 and TRBJ2-2; TRBD1 matches 7 bases. Sequenced here: CD4+ T cells sorted from PBMCs, sampled roughly 5 days after vaccination. The origin of this receptor is a man over 45 who received an inactivated influenza vaccine. CDR3 residues: CASRTGTVNTGELFF. The DNA for the CDR3 is TGTGCCAGCCGAACCGGGACAGTGAACACCGGGGAGCTGTTTTTT.